The 12 T cell receptor beta chains given below trace back to one sample, sequenced in a study of blood T cell repertoires in COVID-19. Profiling relied on immunoSEQ multiplex PCR, and the TCRdb table lists in-frame clones only, not all of them. The table has roughly 60,000 clones, 80% to 85% seen once; the top ten hold roughly a tenth. Sequenced material: peripheral blood. These receptors originate from a man at least 80 years old with COVID-19, enrolled during active disease.

The CDR3 DNA sequence: TGTGCCAGCAGCTATGGACTAGCAGGCGATGAGCAGTTCTTC. Translation: CASSYGLAGDEQFF. The chain combines TRBV6-6 with TRBJ2-1; the match to TRBD2 covers 8 bases. Looked up from germline, CDR1 is MNHNY and CDR2 is SVGAGI (reference sequence). The junction had 9 bases not matched to a gene; V was cut back by 6 bases and J by 8 bases. CDR3 length: 14 amino acids.

The rearrangement uses TRBV7-2 and TRBJ1-2; 7 bases fit TRBD1. Germline V lookup: CDR1 SGHTA, CDR2 FQGNSA. The CDR3 spans 15 residues. The V and J ends lost 5 bases and 4 bases, in that order; junction bases with no gene match: 10. The CDR3 loop is CASSTFQGGPYGYTF. The CDR3 DNA reads TGTGCCAGCAGCACCTTCCAGGGGGGCCCCTATGGCTACACCTTC.

The V gene is TRBV7-2, the J gene TRBJ1-2, with 8 bases identical to TRBD1. The CDR3 totals 13 residues. Germline V CDR1 and CDR2: SGHTA, FQGNSA. V was clipped by 5 bases and J by 6 bases; unmatched bases: 5. CDR3 in DNA: TGTGCCAGCAGCGTGACAGGGGCTGATGGCTACACCTTC. The encoded protein is CASSVTGADGYTF.

The chain couples TRBV4-3 to TRBJ2-1; D possibly corresponds to TRBD2 (6 bases). CDR1 LGHNA and CDR2 YSLEER come from the germline V gene. The length of the CDR3 is 13 residues. Trimming cost V 0 bases and J 8 bases, with 8 bases left between them. The CDR3 here is CASSQETGDEQFF. CDR3 nucleotides: TGCGCCAGCAGCCAAGAGACGGGGGATGAGCAGTTCTTC.

This chain uses TRBV7-2 with TRBJ1-1; D perhaps matches TRBD1 (5 bases). Germline loops: CDR1 SGHTA, CDR2 FQGNSA. V lost 5 bases and J 5 bases, leaving 15 bases between the germline ends. The CDR3 totals 14 residues. CDR3 loop: CASSKPGGMTEAFF. As DNA, the CDR3 is TGTGCCAGCAGCAAACCCGGGGGGATGACTGAAGCTTTCTTT.

This chain connects TRBV7-9 to TRBJ2-7; 10 bases agree with TRBD1. Germline V gene data show CDR1 as SEHNR and CDR2 as FQNEAQ (reference sequence). V lost 5 bases and J lost 7; bases outside the gene matches: 17. The CDR3 sequence is 17 residues long. CDR3 nucleotide sequence: TGTGCCAGCAGCCCCAACATAGGAGACAGGGGGCCGAGAGAGCAGTACGTC. This gives the protein CASSPNIGDRGPREQYV.

V gene TRBV15 combines with J gene TRBJ1-1; weak D call: TRBD1 (6 bases). Trimming stripped 3 bases from V and 0 bases from J, with 11 bases between. Per the germline V gene, CDR1 is LNHNV and CDR2 is YYDKDF (reference sequence). This CDR3 spans 15 amino acids. CDR3 coding DNA: TGTGCCACCAGCAGCTCGGGACACATGAACACTGAAGCTTTCTTT. Its translation: CATSSSGHMNTEAFF.

This clone has only one observation. The CDR3 reads CASRNTTRGNYGYTF. CDR3 bases: TGCGCCAGCAGGAATACGACAAGGGGGAACTATGGCTACACCTTC. V is TRBV5-1 and J is TRBJ1-2, with a possible D match to TRBD1 (6 bases). Germline lookup yields CDR1 SGHRS and CDR2 YFSETQ. The CDR3 extends over 15 amino acids. Trimming removed 5 bases at V and 2 bases at J, with 16 bases between.

The chain carries TRBV18 and TRBJ1-5; 8 bases map to TRBD1. CDR1 and CDR2 from the germline V gene are KGHSH and LQKENI. V lost 4 bases to trimming and J lost 7 bases; unmatched junction nucleotides: 9. CDR3 length equals 15 residues. In nucleotides, the CDR3 is TGTGCCAGCTCACTTCTGGACAGGGAGGACCAGCCCCAGCATTTT. It is translated as CASSLLDREDQPQHF.

In this sample, this clone turned up once. J is TRBJ2-3 and V is TRBV6-2 or TRBV6-3; TRBD2 matches 7 bases. The CDR3 has 17 amino acids. J gave up 0 bases and V 2 bases, and 8 bases lay outside the gene matches. Germline-derived CDR1 and CDR2 are MNHEY and SVGEGT. Here the CDR3 DNA reads TGTGCCAGCAGTTACCAACGGGGAGGGTCGAGCACAGATACGCAGTATTTT. Amino acid sequence: CASSYQRGGSSTDTQYF.

A single count supports this clone. The genes are TRBV7-2 and TRBJ1-5; D gene ambiguous. Germline V gene sequence: CDR1 SGHTA, CDR2 FQGNSA. V lost 0 bases to trimming and J lost 7 bases, with 7 bases between them. The CDR3 is made up of 13 amino acids. The CDR3 protein is CASSLAPVQPQHF. As DNA, the CDR3 is TGTGCCAGCAGCTTAGCCCCTGTCCAGCCCCAGCATTTT. The full variable domain, completed using reference TRBV7-2 and TRBJ1-5, is GAGVSQSPSNKVTEKGKDVELRCDPISGHTALYWYRQSLGQGLEFLIYFQGNSAPDKSGLPSDRFSAERTGGSVSTLTIQRTQQEDSAVYLCASSLAPVQPQHFGDGTRLSIL.

This CDR3 reads CASSRDSIGLFF. CDR3 nucleotide sequence: TGTGCCAGCAGCCGGGACAGTATAGGGCTGTTTTTT. This chain uses TRBV7-8 with TRBJ2-2; 7 bases are shared with TRBD1. There are 12 residues in the CDR3. Germline trimming cut 5 bases from V and 13 bases from J; bases unmatched to any gene: 7. Germline assignment: CDR1 SGHVS and CDR2 FQNEAQ.